The clone carrying this T cell receptor (beta chain) appeared many times. Preparing the TCRbeta library involved the use of unique molecular identifiers. TCRdb re-derived calls from the PCR reads in MiXCR, one entry per CDR3 protein. The table lists approximately 83,000 distinct CDR3 sequences, 7% to 9% of them singletons, with roughly 7% in the top ten. Germline V gene sequence: CDR1 SGDLS, CDR2 YYNGEE. V dropped 2 bases and J dropped 5; count of bases not matched to a gene: 7. This CDR3 has 15 amino acids. The source of the sample is a study of T-cell reconstitution after alpha-beta-depleted transplantation in children.

The chain is built from TRBV9 and TRBJ1-1; 9 bases line up with TRBD1. The receptor's source is a human donor who donated a stem cell graft to a child with congenital amegakaryocytic thrombocytopenia. This specimen was PBMCs from the stem cell graft donor, taken from the stem cell graft. The DNA for the CDR3 is TGTGCCAGCAGCGTTTCCGGGACAGGGCAAACTGAAGCTTTCTTT. It yields the protein CASSVSGTGQTEAFF. The complete variable domain, with remaining parts taken from reference TRBV9 and TRBJ1-1, reads DSGVTQTPKHLITATGQRVTLRCSPRSGDLSVYWYQQSLDQGLQFLIQYYNGEERAKGNILERFSAQQFPDLHSELNLSSLELGDSALYFCASSVSGTGQTEAFFGQGTRLTVV.